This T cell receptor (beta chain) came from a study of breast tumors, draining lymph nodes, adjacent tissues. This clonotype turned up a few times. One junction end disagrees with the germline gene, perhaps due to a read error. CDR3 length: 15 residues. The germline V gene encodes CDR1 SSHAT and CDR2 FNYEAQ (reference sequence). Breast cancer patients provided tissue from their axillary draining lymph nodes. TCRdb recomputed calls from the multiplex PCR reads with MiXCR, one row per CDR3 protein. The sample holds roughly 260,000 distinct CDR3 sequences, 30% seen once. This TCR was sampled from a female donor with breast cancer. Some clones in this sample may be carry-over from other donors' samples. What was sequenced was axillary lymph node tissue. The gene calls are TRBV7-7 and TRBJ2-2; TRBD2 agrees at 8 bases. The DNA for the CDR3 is TGTGCTAGCAGCGCTACTAGCGGGAACACCGGGGAGCTGTTTTTT. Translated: CASSATSGNTGELFF.